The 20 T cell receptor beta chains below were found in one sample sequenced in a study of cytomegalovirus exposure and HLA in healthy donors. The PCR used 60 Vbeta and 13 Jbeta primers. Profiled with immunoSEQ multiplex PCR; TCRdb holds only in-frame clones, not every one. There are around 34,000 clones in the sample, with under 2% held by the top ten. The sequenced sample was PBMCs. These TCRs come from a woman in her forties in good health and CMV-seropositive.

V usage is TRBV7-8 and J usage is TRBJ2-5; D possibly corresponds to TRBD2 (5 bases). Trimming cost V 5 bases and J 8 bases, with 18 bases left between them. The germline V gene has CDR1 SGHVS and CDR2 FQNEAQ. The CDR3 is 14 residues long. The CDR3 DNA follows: TGTGCCAGCAGCCCAAGCGGAGACTTCGCTACCCAGTACTTC. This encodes CASSPSGDFATQYF.

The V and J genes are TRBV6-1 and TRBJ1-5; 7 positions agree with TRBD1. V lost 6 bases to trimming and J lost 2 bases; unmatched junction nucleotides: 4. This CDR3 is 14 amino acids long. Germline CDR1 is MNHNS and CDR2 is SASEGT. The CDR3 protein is CASSLGQGNQPQHF. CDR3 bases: TGTGCCAGCAGCCTTGGACAGGGCAATCAGCCCCAGCATTTT.

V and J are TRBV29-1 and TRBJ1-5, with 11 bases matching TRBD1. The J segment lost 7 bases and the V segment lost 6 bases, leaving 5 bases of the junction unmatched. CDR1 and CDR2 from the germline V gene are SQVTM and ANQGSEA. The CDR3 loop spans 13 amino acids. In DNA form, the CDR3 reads TGCAGCGTAGGACAGGGGGCTAGCCAGCCCCAGCATTTT. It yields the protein CSVGQGASQPQHF.

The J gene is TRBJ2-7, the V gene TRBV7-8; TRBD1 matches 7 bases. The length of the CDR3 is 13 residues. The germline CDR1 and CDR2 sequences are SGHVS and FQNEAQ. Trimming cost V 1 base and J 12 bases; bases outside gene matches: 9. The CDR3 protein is CASSLGGTARLYF. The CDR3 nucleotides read TGTGCCAGCAGCTTAGGGGGGACAGCGAGGCTGTACTTC. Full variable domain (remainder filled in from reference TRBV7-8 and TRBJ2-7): GAGVSQSPRYKVAKRGQDVALRCDPISGHVSLFWYQQALGQGPEFLTYFQNEAQLDKSGLPSDRFFAERPEGSVSTLKIQRTQQEDSAVYLCASSLGGTARLYFGPGTRLTVT.

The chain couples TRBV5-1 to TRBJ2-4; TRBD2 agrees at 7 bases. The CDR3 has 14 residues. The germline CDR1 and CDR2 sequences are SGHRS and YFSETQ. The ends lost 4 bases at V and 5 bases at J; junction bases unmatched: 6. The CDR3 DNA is TGCGCCAGCAGCCTTGGGGGGGTGGAAAACATTCAGTACTTC. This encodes CASSLGGVENIQYF. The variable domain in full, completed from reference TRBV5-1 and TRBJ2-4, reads KAGVTQTPRYLIKTRGQQVTLSCSPISGHRSVSWYQQTPGQGLQFLFEYFSETQRNKGNFPGRFSGRQFSNSRSEMNVSTLELGDSALYLCASSLGGVENIQYFGAGTRLSVL.

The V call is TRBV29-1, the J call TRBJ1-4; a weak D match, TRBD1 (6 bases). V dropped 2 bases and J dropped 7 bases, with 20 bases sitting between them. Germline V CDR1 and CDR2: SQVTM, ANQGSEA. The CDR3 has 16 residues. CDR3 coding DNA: TGCAGCGTTGAACTCCCCGGGACACCCCGGATTGAAAAACTGTTTTTT. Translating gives CSVELPGTPRIEKLFF.

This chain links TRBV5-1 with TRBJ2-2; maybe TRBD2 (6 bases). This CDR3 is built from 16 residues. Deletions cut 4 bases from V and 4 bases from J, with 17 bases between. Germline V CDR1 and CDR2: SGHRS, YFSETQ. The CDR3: CASSGDGGRGTGELFF. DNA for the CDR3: TGCGCCAGCAGCGGTGACGGGGGTCGGGGCACCGGGGAGCTGTTTTTT.

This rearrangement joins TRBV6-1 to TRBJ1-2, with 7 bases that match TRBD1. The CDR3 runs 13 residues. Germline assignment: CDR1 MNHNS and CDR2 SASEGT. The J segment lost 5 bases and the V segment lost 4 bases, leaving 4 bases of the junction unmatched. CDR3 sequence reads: CASSAGTDYGYTF. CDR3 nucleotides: TGTGCCAGCAGTGCGGGGACAGATTATGGCTACACCTTC.

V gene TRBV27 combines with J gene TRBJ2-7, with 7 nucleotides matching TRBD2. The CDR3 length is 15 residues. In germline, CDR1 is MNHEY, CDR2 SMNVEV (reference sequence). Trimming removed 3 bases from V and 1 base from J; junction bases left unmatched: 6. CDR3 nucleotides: TGTGCCAGCAGTTTGGCGGGAGCGGGGTCCTACGAGCAGTACTTC. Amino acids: CASSLAGAGSYEQYF.

The DNA of the CDR3 is TGTGCCAGCACCGTGGGAGGGGAAACCTACAATGAGCAGTTCTTC. Translated, it gives CASTVGGETYNEQFF. The rearrangement joins TRBV9 to TRBJ2-1; 7 nucleotides agree with TRBD2. Trimming removed 6 bases from V and 2 bases from J; junction bases left unmatched: 8. The CDR3 has 15 residues. CDR1 and CDR2 from the germline V gene are SGDLS and YYNGEE.

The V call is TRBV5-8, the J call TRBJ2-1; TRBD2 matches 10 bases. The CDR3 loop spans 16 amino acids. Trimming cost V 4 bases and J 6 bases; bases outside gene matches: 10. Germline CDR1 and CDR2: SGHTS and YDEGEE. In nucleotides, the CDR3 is TGTGCCAGCAGCCCGGGTTTCTGGACTAGCGGCAATGAGCAGTTCTTC. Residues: CASSPGFWTSGNEQFF.

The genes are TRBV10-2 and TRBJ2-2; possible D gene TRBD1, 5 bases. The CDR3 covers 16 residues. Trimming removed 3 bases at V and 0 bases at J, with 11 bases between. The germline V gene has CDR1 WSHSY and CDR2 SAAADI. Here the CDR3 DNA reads TGCGCCAGCAGTGACTACAGGTCAACGAACACCGGGGAGCTGTTTTTT. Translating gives CASSDYRSTNTGELFF.

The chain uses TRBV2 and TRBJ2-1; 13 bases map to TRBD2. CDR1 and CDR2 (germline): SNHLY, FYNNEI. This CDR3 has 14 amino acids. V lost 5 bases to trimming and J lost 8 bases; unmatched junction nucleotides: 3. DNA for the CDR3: TGTGCCAGCAGTAGACTAGCGGGGGGCCATGAGCAGTTCTTC. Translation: CASSRLAGGHEQFF.

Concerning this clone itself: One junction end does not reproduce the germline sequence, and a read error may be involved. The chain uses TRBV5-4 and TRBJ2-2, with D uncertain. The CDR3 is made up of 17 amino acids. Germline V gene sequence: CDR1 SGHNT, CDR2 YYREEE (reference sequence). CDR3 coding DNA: TGTGCCAGCAGTTTGGGGTCCTGGGTGACTAACACCGGGGAGCTGTTTTTT. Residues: CASSLGSWVTNTGELFF.

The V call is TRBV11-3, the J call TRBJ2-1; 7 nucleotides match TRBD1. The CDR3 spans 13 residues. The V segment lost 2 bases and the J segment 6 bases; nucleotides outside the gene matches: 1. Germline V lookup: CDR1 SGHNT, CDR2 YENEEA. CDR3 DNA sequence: TGTGCCAGCAGCTTAACAGGGGCCAATGAGCAGTTCTTC. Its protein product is CASSLTGANEQFF.

This CDR3 reads CASSEGPRGSPLHF. The CDR3 region has the DNA TGTGCCAGCAGTGAAGGGCCCCGGGGTTCACCCCTCCACTTT. V and J are TRBV2 and TRBJ1-6; D unresolved. The ends were cut back, 1 base at V and 9 bases at J, with 10 bases in the middle. CDR3 size: 14 residues. The V gene's germline CDR1 is SNHLY and CDR2 FYNNEI.

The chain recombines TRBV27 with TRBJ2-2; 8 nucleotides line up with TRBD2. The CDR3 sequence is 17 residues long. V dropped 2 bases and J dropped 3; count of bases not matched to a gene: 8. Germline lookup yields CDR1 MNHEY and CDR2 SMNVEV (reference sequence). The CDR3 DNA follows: TGTGCCAGCAGTTTAAGGGTCCGGGAGGGGTACACCGGGGAGCTGTTTTTT. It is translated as CASSLRVREGYTGELFF.

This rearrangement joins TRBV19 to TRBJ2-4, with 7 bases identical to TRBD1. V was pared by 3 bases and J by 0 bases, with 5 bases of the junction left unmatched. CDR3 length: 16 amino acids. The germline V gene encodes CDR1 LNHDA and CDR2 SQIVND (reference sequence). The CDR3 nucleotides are TGTGCCAGTAGTATTTGGGACAGTCTAGCCAAAAACATTCAGTACTTC. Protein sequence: CASSIWDSLAKNIQYF.

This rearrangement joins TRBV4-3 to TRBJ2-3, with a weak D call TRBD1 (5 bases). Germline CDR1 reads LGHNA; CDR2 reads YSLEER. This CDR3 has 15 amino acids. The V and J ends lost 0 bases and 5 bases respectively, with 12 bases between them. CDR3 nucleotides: TGCGCCAGCAGCCAAGAGGGGCGAGAATTAGATACGCAGTATTTT. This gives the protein CASSQEGRELDTQYF.

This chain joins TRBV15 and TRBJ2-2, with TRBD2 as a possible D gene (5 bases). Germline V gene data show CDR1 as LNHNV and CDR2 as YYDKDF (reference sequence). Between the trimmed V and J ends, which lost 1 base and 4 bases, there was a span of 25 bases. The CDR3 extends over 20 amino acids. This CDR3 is CATSRVGFRLTSLGTGELFF. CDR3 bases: TGTGCCACCAGCAGAGTGGGTTTCCGACTAACCTCCTTGGGCACCGGGGAGCTGTTTTTT.